The clone carrying this TCR beta chain appeared a single time. What it binds is not known. The TCR beta profiling, which covered VDJ combination and CDR3 sequence, was carried out using genomic DNA as the template. TCRdb independently ran MiXCR on the reads; one entry per CDR3 protein. The sample holds about 170,000 distinct CDR3 sequences, about 60% seen once. This specimen comes from a study of CD8+CD57+ T cells in acquired aplastic anemia. As for the study in general: The study obtained an average of 3.2 ug of DNA from sorted CD4+ and CD8+ cells. The average read count for CD4+ cells in healthy donors was 10 million to 11 million. Study-wide results and caveats: The same twenty-nine CD8+ CDR3 sequences occurred in patients and in controls. For CD8+ Simpson's diversity, patients and controls showed no significant difference.

CDR1 SGDLS and CDR2 YYNGEE come from the germline V gene. This CDR3 contains 14 residues. V trimming: 4 bases; J trimming: 0 bases; junction bases outside the gene matches: 2. Material for sequencing was sorted CD4+, CD8+, or CD8+CD57+ T cells (not recorded which) from PBMCs. The J gene is TRBJ2-3, the V gene TRBV9; 7 nucleotides line up with TRBD2. This receptor was identified in a human donor in good health. Written as DNA, the CDR3 is TGTGCCAGCAGCCCTAGCGGTAGCACAGATACGCAGTATTTT. Translated, it gives CASSPSGSTDTQYF.